The 17 T cell receptor beta chains in this list originate from one sample, sequenced in a study of control samples from healthy donors and cancer patients. Here immunoSEQ multiplex PCR was the method, and the copy in TCRdb shows in-frame clones only, minus some. The sample has some 410,000 clones, about nine tenths seen once. The material sequenced was PBMCs. All receptors derive from a man aged 35-49 years with head and neck cancer.

The chain recombines TRBV7-6 with TRBJ2-5; 11 bases align to TRBD2. The CDR3 consists of 17 residues. V shed 4 bases and J 2 bases; nucleotides not matched to a gene: 9. CDR1 and CDR2 (germline): SGHVS, FNYEAQ. CDR3 in amino acids: CASSYKTSGGLQETQYF. CDR3 bases: TGTGCCAGCAGCTATAAAACTAGCGGGGGATTGCAAGAGACCCAGTACTTC.

This chain links TRBV9 with TRBJ2-2, with 10 bases lining up with TRBD2. CDR3 size: 16 residues. Germline CDR1 reads SGDLS; CDR2 reads YYNGEE. V dropped 4 bases and J dropped 2; count of bases not matched to a gene: 5. This CDR3 is CASSTTSGFNTGELFF. The CDR3 coding sequence is TGTGCCAGCAGCACGACTAGCGGGTTTAACACCGGGGAGCTGTTTTTT.

The V and J genes are TRBV30 and TRBJ2-7; a possible D gene is TRBD1 (6 bases). CDR3 length: 13 residues. Germline lookup yields CDR1 GTSNPN and CDR2 SVGIG (reference sequence). V lost 6 bases and J lost 4, with 16 bases in between. CDR3 in amino acids: CACNRDTAYEQYF. In DNA form, the CDR3 reads TGTGCCTGCAACCGGGACACAGCTTACGAGCAGTACTTC.

V and J are TRBV27 and TRBJ2-3, with TRBD2 as a possible D gene (6 bases). Looked up from germline, CDR1 is MNHEY and CDR2 is SMNVEV (reference sequence). This CDR3 region has 16 residues. V dropped 2 bases and J dropped 3 bases, with 15 bases sitting between them. This CDR3 reads CASSLPGGITTDTQYF. The CDR3 DNA sequence: TGTGCCAGCAGTTTACCGGGCGGGATAACTACAGATACGCAGTATTTT.

The chain uses TRBV5-8 and TRBJ1-1, with no clear D. The CDR3 covers 15 residues. Trimming stripped 4 bases from V and 4 bases from J, with 17 bases between. Germline CDR1 reads SGHTS; CDR2 reads YDEGEE. The CDR3 sequence: CASSIGLSRATEAFF. As DNA, the CDR3 is TGTGCCAGCAGCATCGGACTTTCTCGGGCCACTGAAGCTTTCTTT.

The chain employs TRBV6-1 and TRBJ1-2, with TRBD1 matching over 7 bases. The CDR3 loop spans 16 amino acids. With 4 bases clipped from V and 4 bases from J, the junction kept 12 bases outside the gene matches. Germline V gives CDR1 MNHNS, CDR2 SASEGT. The CDR3 reads CASSVDRALAAYGYTF. CDR3 bases: TGTGCCAGCAGTGTTGACAGGGCCCTTGCGGCCTATGGCTACACCTTC.

The genes are TRBV6-4 and TRBJ1-1, with no clear D. The CDR3 is made up of 14 amino acids. Germline CDR1 and CDR2: MRHNA and SNTAGT. Trimming took 6 bases from V and 4 from J, leaving 15 bases between them. The CDR3, as DNA: TGTGCCAGCAGGGCTGAGGGAGGGAGCACTGAAGCTTTCTTT. Translation gives CASRAEGGSTEAFF.

This chain joins TRBV7-2 and TRBJ2-1, with D unresolved. From germline, CDR1 is SGHTA and CDR2 FQGNSA. This CDR3 contains 11 residues. Trimming took 5 bases from V and 9 from J, leaving 8 bases between them. The DNA for the CDR3 is TGTGCCAGCAGCGCCCCCGGTGAGCAGTTCTTC. Translated, it gives CASSAPGEQFF.

The genes are TRBV5-1 and TRBJ2-2; no reliable D call. This CDR3 has 14 residues. Deletions cut 2 bases from V and 4 bases from J, with 9 bases between. Looked up from germline, CDR1 is SGHRS and CDR2 is YFSETQ. For the CDR3, the DNA is TGCGCCAGCAGCTTACAGCAGACCACCGGGGAGCTGTTTTTT. This sequence encodes CASSLQQTTGELFF.

The chain uses TRBV10-3 and TRBJ2-1; weak D call: TRBD2 (5 bases). Deletions cut 3 bases from V and 8 bases from J, with 11 bases between. CDR1 and CDR2 (germline): ENHRY, SYGVKD. This CDR3 comprises 13 residues. Here the CDR3 DNA reads TGTGCCATCAGTGACAATAGGGAGTATGAGCAGTTCTTC. It is translated as CAISDNREYEQFF.

The chain's CDR3 is CASSAYRADLNTEAFF. Written as DNA, the CDR3 is TGTGCCAGCAGTGCTTACCGGGCGGACTTGAACACTGAAGCTTTCTTT. The gene calls are TRBV6-6 and TRBJ1-1; no firm D call. The CDR3 has 16 amino acids. V dropped 5 bases and J dropped 0 bases, with 16 bases sitting between them. Germline CDR1 is MNHNY and CDR2 is SVGAGI (reference sequence).

The V and J genes are TRBV19 and TRBJ1-5; D perhaps matches TRBD1 (5 bases). Trimming took off 10 bases at V and 1 base at J, with 17 bases between the two ends. The CDR3 totals 15 residues. Germline V gene data show CDR1 as LNHDA and CDR2 as SQIVND (reference sequence). The CDR3 here is CAIAGGTGSNQPQHF. In DNA, the CDR3 is TGTGCCATAGCCGGGGGTACGGGGAGCAATCAGCCCCAGCATTTT.

The genes are TRBV7-3 and TRBJ2-1, with D tentatively TRBD2 (6 bases). The CDR3 length is 16 residues. Germline CDR1 and CDR2: SGHTA and FQGTGA. With 1 base removed from V and 3 bases from J, the gap between germline ends came to 13 bases. CDR3 nucleotides: TGTGCCAGCAGCTTAATTGGCGGGGCGAGCTACAATGAGCAGTTCTTC. Residues: CASSLIGGASYNEQFF.

V gene TRBV4-1 combines with J gene TRBJ2-5; the match to TRBD1 covers 10 bases. J lost 5 bases, V lost 1 base, and 7 bases had no gene match. The CDR3 is 16 amino acids. From germline, CDR1 is MGHRA and CDR2 YSYEKL. Here the CDR3 reads CASSQVRDRGRETQYF. For the CDR3, the DNA is TGCGCCAGCAGCCAAGTGAGGGACAGGGGTAGGGAGACCCAGTACTTC.

The chain combines TRBV6-5 with TRBJ1-2; D is ambiguous. Trimming took 5 bases from V and 5 from J, leaving 12 bases between them. The CDR3 consists of 13 residues. CDR1 MNHEY and CDR2 SVGAGI come from the germline V gene. The CDR3 here is CASSLRAPYGYTF. The DNA for the CDR3 is TGTGCCAGCAGTCTTCGTGCCCCGTATGGCTACACCTTC.

The chain couples TRBV30 to TRBJ1-3; a weak D match, TRBD1 (5 bases). CDR1 is GTSNPN and CDR2 is SVGIG in the germline V gene (reference sequence). V was pared by 3 bases and J by 4 bases, with 13 bases between. CDR3 length: 14 residues. CDR3 DNA: TGTGCCTGGAGGTCGCAGGGATTCGGAAACACCATATATTTT. Translating it yields CAWRSQGFGNTIYF.

This rearrangement joins TRBV10-3 to TRBJ2-2; 12 bases are shared with TRBD2. V lost 3 bases to trimming and J lost 1 base; unmatched junction nucleotides: 3. Germline lookup yields CDR1 ENHRY and CDR2 SYGVKD. This CDR3 is 17 amino acids long. The CDR3 reads CAISERTSGVNTGELFF. In DNA form, the CDR3 reads TGTGCCATCAGTGAACGGACTAGCGGGGTGAACACCGGGGAGCTGTTTTTT.